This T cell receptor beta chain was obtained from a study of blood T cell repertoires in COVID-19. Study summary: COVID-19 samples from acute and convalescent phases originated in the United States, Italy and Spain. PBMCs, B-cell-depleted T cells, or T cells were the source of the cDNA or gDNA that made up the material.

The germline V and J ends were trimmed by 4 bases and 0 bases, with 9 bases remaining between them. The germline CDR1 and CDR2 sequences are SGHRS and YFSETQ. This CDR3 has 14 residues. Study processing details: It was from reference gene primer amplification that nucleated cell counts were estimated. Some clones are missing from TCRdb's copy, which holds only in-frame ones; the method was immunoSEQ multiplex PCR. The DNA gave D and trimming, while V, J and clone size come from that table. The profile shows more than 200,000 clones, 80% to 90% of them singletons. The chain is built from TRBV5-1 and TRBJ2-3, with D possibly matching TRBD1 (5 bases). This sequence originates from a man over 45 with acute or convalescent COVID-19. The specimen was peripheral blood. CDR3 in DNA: TGCGCCAGCAGCCCGACAGCTAGCACAGATACGCAGTATTTT. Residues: CASSPTASTDTQYF. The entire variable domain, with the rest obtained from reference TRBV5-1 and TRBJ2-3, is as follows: KAGVTQTPRYLIKTRGQQVTLSCSPISGHRSVSWYQQTPGQGLQFLFEYFSETQRNKGNFPGRFSGRQFSNSRSEMNVSTLELGDSALYLCASSPTASTDTQYFGPGTRLTVL.